This entry is about one T cell receptor beta chain. Its antigen is unknown. These data come from a study of post-analysis software for immune sequencing data. Looking at the study overall: There were relapsing-remitting, secondary progressive and progressive-relapsing multiple sclerosis among the disease courses included. Study-wide results and caveats: In patients, roughly 5 TRBV segments were more frequent than in controls, with TRBV5-6, TRBV5-1 and TRBV20-1 among them. Those samples that were prepared in the same batch co-clustered strongly by F measure. Multiple sclerosis patients had significantly lower normalized Chao1 diversity than controls.

Unique molecular identifiers had been added to the TCR beta cDNA libraries. When about 0.85 to 11 million T cells were used, they gave hundreds of thousands of cDNA molecules. TCRdb recomputed calls from the PCR reads with MiXCR, one row per CDR3 protein. The sample holds hundreds of thousands of distinct CDR3 sequences, 25% to 30% seen once. Trimming cost V 5 bases and J 0 bases, with 4 bases left between them. Germline lookup yields CDR1 DFQATT and CDR2 SNEGSKA (reference sequence). The CDR3 is made up of 11 amino acids. The sample taken for sequencing was blood. This sequence joins TRBV20-1 and TRBJ2-5; D gene unclear. The receptor's source is a girl under 18 with multiple sclerosis. This chain's CDR3 is CSAVDQETQYF. As DNA, the CDR3 is TGCAGTGCTGTGGACCAAGAGACCCAGTACTTC.